This T cell receptor (beta chain) stems from a study of cytomegalovirus exposure and HLA in healthy donors. Study conclusions and caveats: V- and J-gene trimming in TCR beta was tied to a missense DCLRE1C variant by an analysis performed later. Earlier findings revealed that most TCR beta V segments proved productive either about 87% or about 30% of the time. Presence/absence results assume similar sequencing depth per donor, which may not hold. TCR beta chains associated with HLA were, in a later analysis, more clonally expanded than equally common others.

PCR amplification relied on 60 Vbeta primers (plus 13 Jbeta primers). Data came from immunoSEQ multiplex PCR; TCRdb stores just in-frame clones and leaves some out. Of over 70,000 clones listed, 70% are singletons. The CDR3 has 13 residues. Germline V gene sequence: CDR1 MDHEN, CDR2 SYDVKM. V lost 7 bases to trimming and J lost 7 bases; unmatched junction nucleotides: 7. On this clone: Antigen unknown.

This clonotype originated in a woman in her forties or fifties in good health and CMV-seropositive. Sequencing was done on a sample of PBMCs. The rearrangement uses TRBV28 and TRBJ1-2; 9 nucleotides match TRBD1. The CDR3 bases are TGTGCCAGCACGCAAGGACAGGGGATTGGCTACACCTTC. Its protein is CASTQGQGIGYTF.